This entry lists 21 T cell receptor beta chains sequenced from one sample in a study of T-cell memory formation after mild COVID-19. MiXCR, applied by TCRdb to the 5' RACE reads, yields one record per CDR3 protein. The sample lists hundreds of thousands of distinct CDR3 sequences; roughly a fifth were seen once. The source material was PBMCs or a T cell subset sorted from them (not recorded which). The receptors stem from an adult woman who had mild COVID-19 (a few samples of this study predate the infection). Cell type and time point are not known.

V is TRBV9 and J is TRBJ2-2, with D tentatively TRBD1 (6 bases). The CDR3 has 15 residues. CDR1 and CDR2 (germline): SGDLS, YYNGEE. V gave up 3 bases and J gave up 5 bases, with 14 bases separating them. CDR3 sequence: CASSASSGVTGELFF. CDR3 nucleotide sequence: TGTGCCAGCAGCGCCTCCTCAGGGGTTACCGGGGAGCTGTTTTTT.

The chain joins TRBV12-3 or TRBV12-4 to TRBJ2-5; D is unresolved. This CDR3 has 14 residues. The V gene lost 5 bases and the J gene lost 1 base, with 11 bases spanning the gap. The CDR3 loop is CASSPGGVQETQYF. CDR3 coding DNA: TGTGCCAGCAGTCCCGGCGGTGTCCAAGAGACCCAGTACTTC.

This chain joins TRBV24-1 and TRBJ2-5; tentative D call: TRBD1 (5 bases). The CDR3 spans 15 residues. Germline V CDR1 and CDR2: KGHDR, SFDVKD. V was pared by 1 base and J by 4 bases, with 12 bases between. CDR3 sequence: CATSDFGQGGETQYF. The CDR3 DNA follows: TGTGCCACCAGTGATTTTGGCCAGGGCGGAGAGACCCAGTACTTC.

This clonotype was picked up many times. This chain links TRBV5-5 with TRBJ2-7, with TRBD2 matching 9 bases. The CDR3 runs to 13 residues. Looked up from germline, CDR1 is SGHKS and CDR2 is YYEKEE (reference sequence). Unmatched junction bases numbered 2, after V lost 4 bases and J lost 3 bases. The CDR3 bases are TGTGCCAGCAGCATGACTAGCGGCTACGAGCAGTACTTC. Protein: CASSMTSGYEQYF.

The sample holds a few counts of this clonotype. The J gene is TRBJ2-7, the V gene TRBV12-3 or TRBV12-4; TRBD1 agrees at 7 bases. Trimming took 2 bases from V and 2 from J; bases not matched to a gene: 3. This CDR3 has 14 amino acids. CDR3 residues: CASSLWDSTYEQYF. CDR3 DNA: TGTGCCAGCAGTTTATGGGACAGCACCTACGAGCAGTACTTC.

The rearrangement joins TRBV29-1 to TRBJ2-7; 9 positions agree with TRBD1. This CDR3 comprises 15 residues. Trimming removed 3 bases from V and 2 bases from J; junction bases left unmatched: 8. Germline-derived CDR1 and CDR2 are SQVTM and ANQGSEA. The CDR3 loop is CSVDNRGQTPYEQYF. CDR3 bases: TGCAGCGTTGACAACAGGGGGCAAACGCCCTACGAGCAGTACTTC.

This clonotype was counted a few times. The chain has TRBV5-1 and TRBJ1-3; D is perhaps TRBD1 (6 bases). Germline loops: CDR1 SGHRS, CDR2 YFSETQ. This CDR3 comprises 18 residues. With 4 bases removed from V and 0 bases from J, the gap between germline ends came to 20 bases. The CDR3: CASSPLTGQPLSGNTIYF. CDR3 nucleotides: TGCGCCAGCAGCCCCCTGACCGGACAGCCGCTCTCTGGAAACACCATATATTTT.

This clonotype was detected a few times. The chain employs TRBV24-1 and TRBJ2-3, with 8 positions matching TRBD2. Germline V CDR1 and CDR2: KGHDR, SFDVKD. The CDR3 runs 17 residues. V lost 3 bases to trimming and J lost 1 base; unmatched junction nucleotides: 8. This chain's CDR3 is CATSDISGTRGTDTQYF. The CDR3 DNA reads TGTGCCACCAGTGATATCTCCGGGACTAGGGGCACAGATACGCAGTATTTT.

The rearrangement joins TRBV30 to TRBJ1-1; 9 bases fit TRBD1. CDR3 length: 14 residues. Germline lookup yields CDR1 GTSNPN and CDR2 SVGIG (reference sequence). J lost 1 base, V lost 8 bases, and 8 bases had no gene match. The CDR3 reads CAGGQGLANTEAFF. The CDR3 region has the DNA TGTGCCGGGGGACAGGGATTGGCGAACACTGAAGCTTTCTTT.

The V call is TRBV7-9, the J call TRBJ2-6; no firm D call. Trimming removed 9 bases at V and 6 bases at J, with 6 bases between. CDR1 and CDR2 (germline): SEHNR, FQNEAQ (reference sequence). The CDR3 is made up of 11 amino acids. The CDR3 sequence: CASRPANVLTF. In nucleotides, the CDR3 is TGTGCCAGTCGGCCGGCCAACGTCCTGACTTTC.

This clonotype came up many times. The chain joins TRBV5-1 to TRBJ2-3; TRBD2 matches at 15 bases. CDR1 and CDR2 (germline): SGHRS, YFSETQ. The CDR3 extends over 15 amino acids. Trimming at V came to 4 bases and at J to 5 bases, leaving 2 bases not matched to a gene. CDR3 loop: CASSRGLAGGDTQYF. DNA of the CDR3: TGCGCCAGCAGCCGGGGACTAGCGGGAGGAGATACGCAGTATTTT.

The chain has TRBV7-9 and TRBJ1-4; the D is unclear. The CDR3 spans 15 residues. Per the germline V gene, CDR1 is SEHNR and CDR2 is FQNEAQ (reference sequence). Trimming removed 1 base from V and 4 bases from J, with 10 bases in between. DNA of the CDR3: TGTGCCAGCAGCTTAGAAGCGGCGGGTAATGAAAAACTGTTTTTT. Translating it yields CASSLEAAGNEKLFF.

This clonotype was seen a handful of times. The chain has TRBV7-9 and TRBJ2-7; TRBD1 agrees at 9 bases. This CDR3 has 15 amino acids. CDR1 and CDR2 from the germline V gene are SEHNR and FQNEAQ (reference sequence). V gave up 5 bases and J gave up 3 bases; unmatched junction bases: 8. DNA for the CDR3: TGTGCCAGCAGCCTCCGACCGGGACAGGGCTACGAGCAGTACTTC. Protein sequence: CASSLRPGQGYEQYF.

The chain recombines TRBV19 with TRBJ2-6, with a tentative D call TRBD2 (6 bases). The CDR3 loop spans 15 amino acids. Trimming cost V 6 bases and J 2 bases, with 11 bases left between them. Germline lookup yields CDR1 LNHDA and CDR2 SQIVND (reference sequence). Written as DNA, the CDR3 is TGTGCCAGTAGCACACTAGCTGCTGGGGCCAACGTCCTGACTTTC. It codes for CASSTLAAGANVLTF.

The chain couples TRBV9 to TRBJ2-1, with 13 positions matching TRBD2. V gave up 3 bases and J gave up 8 bases; unmatched junction bases: 8. Per the germline V gene, CDR1 is SGDLS and CDR2 is YYNGEE. This CDR3 has 16 residues. CDR3 DNA: TGTGCCAGCAGCGCTCCGACTAGCGGGAGGTTGGATGAGCAGTTCTTC. Translation: CASSAPTSGRLDEQFF.

The chain carries TRBV7-9 and TRBJ2-2; D gene unclear. The CDR3 runs 17 residues. V was trimmed by 3 bases and J by 2 bases, leaving 16 bases between them. Looked up from germline, CDR1 is SEHNR and CDR2 is FQNEAQ (reference sequence). The CDR3 loop is CASSFEHPGLNTGELFF. The CDR3 nucleotides are TGTGCCAGCAGCTTCGAACATCCGGGTCTTAACACCGGGGAGCTGTTTTTT.

This chain uses TRBV20-1 with TRBJ2-2; D call uncertain. Looked up from germline, CDR1 is DFQATT and CDR2 is SNEGSKA (reference sequence). V lost 1 base to trimming and J lost 0 bases, with 9 bases between them. The CDR3 length is 15 residues. The CDR3 nucleotides read TGCAGTGCTAGAGGCGGTCGGGCGAACACCGGGGAGCTGTTTTTT. This gives the protein CSARGGRANTGELFF.

This CDR3 reads CASRRTAYSNQPQHF. CDR3 coding DNA: TGTGCCAGCAGACGGACGGCTTATAGCAATCAGCCCCAGCATTTT. The chain links TRBV12-3 or TRBV12-4 to TRBJ1-5; D remains ambiguous. V dropped 6 bases and J dropped 0 bases, with 12 bases sitting between them. The CDR3 runs to 15 residues.

This clonotype came up a few times. This sequence joins TRBV12-3 or TRBV12-4 and TRBJ2-3; 7 bases align to TRBD2. This CDR3 is 15 amino acids long. V dropped 3 bases and J dropped 0; count of bases not matched to a gene: 3. CDR3 coding DNA: TGTGCCAGCAGTTTCAAGCGGGGAAGCACAGATACGCAGTATTTT. Protein: CASSFKRGSTDTQYF.

The chain uses TRBV5-6 and TRBJ2-4, with D hard to call. Germline-derived CDR1 and CDR2 are SGHDT and YYEEEE. The V end was cut by 1 base, the J end by 2 bases, with 7 bases between. The CDR3 covers 14 residues. The CDR3 region has the DNA TGTGCCAGCAGCTTGAGATCAACCAAAAACATTCAGTACTTC. The encoded protein is CASSLRSTKNIQYF.

This clonotype showed up just a few times. The rearrangement joins TRBV29-1 to TRBJ2-7; TRBD2 matches at 9 bases. From germline, CDR1 is SQVTM and CDR2 ANQGSEA. The CDR3 is 15 amino acids. Losses at the gene ends were 4 bases for V and 2 bases for J; bases not matched to a gene: 9. CDR3 nucleotides: TGCAGCGTTGGCCGACCCCTAGCGGGACCCTACGAGCAGTACTTC. Residues: CSVGRPLAGPYEQYF.